This record covers a single T cell receptor (beta chain). Its antigen target is currently unknown. This may be a read error, as it is one base from a much larger clone. This entry comes from a study of T cells in Graves' hyperthyroidism and ophthalmopathy (dated by TCRdb to between 2018 and 2020). Background on the whole study: Peripheral blood samples were taken at initial diagnosis, before any treatment was given. TCR V-J signatures able to tell the groups apart were searched for in a discovery cohort of 100 patients, of whom roughly 42 had Graves' ophthalmopathy and about 60 had stable Graves' hyperthyroidism. Whether ophthalmopathy could be predicted prospectively was tested in an independent validation cohort made up of roughly 20 hyperthyroidism patients plus 17 patients who later progressed to ophthalmopathy. The roughly 91 discovery patients were randomly split 7:3 into training and test sets. In addition, the study compared T-cell repertoires in thyroid tissue and in blood from six Graves' hyperthyroidism patients. After blood sampling, hyperthyroidism patients were treated with methimazole at a starting dose of 30 mg daily, and ophthalmopathy patients were treated with high-dose intravenous methylprednisolone. The paper describes TCR Vbeta CDR3 sequencing of around 140 peripheral blood samples, made up of 43 ophthalmopathy patients, roughly 75 hyperthyroidism patients and around 17 progressor patients. The study at large found these results: Most expanded thyroid clonotypes (frequency above 0.001) were also found in blood, which suggests that blood repertoires may mirror thyroid immune responses. No statistical method was used to fix the sample size in advance, and group allocation was not hidden from the investigators. A model built on a 13 V-J signature distinguished ophthalmopathy from stable hyperthyroidism, reaching around 87% sensitivity and approximately 83% specificity in cross-validation and 80%/75% in testing. In validation, the model predicted progression to ophthalmopathy a median of 6.5 months before onset, with over 60% sensitivity and roughly 79% specificity.

Including cysteine and phenylalanine, the CDR3 has 17 amino acids. The read is trimmed to its CDR3 DNA, 51 bases read in frame from base 1. CDR1 and CDR2, looked up from the germline V gene, are MNHEY and SVGAGI. Amplification of TCR beta CDR3 regions was carried out from RNA transcripts. For the first round of RT-PCR on the TCR CDR3, the HTBI primer set was used together with the Qiagen OneStep RT-PCR kit. The libraries were constructed in a second round of multiplex PCR and then size-selected and purified. Paired-end sequencing of the libraries was performed with 100 bp reads on an Illumina HiSeq2000. In the original analysis: Raw data were processed with SOAPnuke, discarding reads with adapters, uncalled bases, mean Phred below 15, or no exact constant-primer or identifier match. COPE v1.2.5 was used to merge high-quality paired reads, and clonotypes were defined as unique nucleotide sequences. MiTCR v1.1 was used to align the clonotypes against IMGT TRBV, TRBD and TRBJ reference segments. Only V-J combinations with frequency above 0.0001, covering roughly 99% of repertoires, were analysed. A TCS score was defined as the ratio between F50 (clonal expansion) and ExV (chaos), using BLOSUM62-based TCRdist between CDR3 peptides within each V-J. Welch's t-statistics and random forest reduced fewer than 550 V-J features to roughly 13, which were used in a naive Bayes classifier (R e1071). TCRdb passed the public sequencing reads through fastp at Q25 and MiXCR, retaining productive beta sequences. Rows are unified per CDR3 protein, each entry keeping the most common DNA and genes. TCRdb, not the authors, supplied the V and J calls. The sample data list 330,000 or so distinct CDR3 sequences, and less than 20% of these were observed just once. Jointly, the top ten make up under 45% of the sample.

In the ophthalmopathy patients, disease was moderately to severely active, with a Clinical Activity Score of 3 or more, a NOSPECS grade of 4 or more, and a duration of less than 3 months. Patients with uncontrolled infections, other autoimmune diseases, pregnancy or lactation were excluded. Clinical symptoms, serum thyroxine and TRAb, thyroid ultrasound, and orbital computed tomography formed the basis for the diagnoses. PBMCs were isolated from about 10 ml of fresh peripheral blood by Ficoll-Paque density gradient centrifugation. Total RNA was extracted with Trizol reagent, and quality was checked on an Agilent 2100 Bioanalyzer.

The chain employs TRBV6-5 and TRBJ1-5; 9 nucleotides in the junction match TRBD1. The TCR was taken from a man aged 45 to 65 with Graves' ophthalmopathy. What was sequenced was blood. The DNA sequence is as follows: TGTGCCAGCAGTTGGGAGGGACAGGGAGGACGTCGTCAGCCCCGGCATTTT. Translated, this gives CASSWEGQGGRRQPRHF.